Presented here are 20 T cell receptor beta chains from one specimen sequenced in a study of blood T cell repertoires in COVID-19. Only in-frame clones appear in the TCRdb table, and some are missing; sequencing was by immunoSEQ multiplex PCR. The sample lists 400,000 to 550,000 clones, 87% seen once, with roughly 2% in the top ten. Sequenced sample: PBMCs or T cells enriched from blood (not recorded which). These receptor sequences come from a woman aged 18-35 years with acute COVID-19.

CDR3 amino acids: CASSLTSGNSYEQYF. CDR3 bases: TGTGCCAGCAGCCTGACTAGCGGGAATTCCTACGAGCAGTACTTC. The chain is built from TRBV6-5 and TRBJ2-7; 11 positions agree with TRBD2. The CDR3 covers 15 residues. The V gene end was trimmed by 6 bases and the J gene end by 1 base; junction bases not matched to a gene: 5. Germline V gene lookup returns CDR1 MNHEY and CDR2 SVGAGI.

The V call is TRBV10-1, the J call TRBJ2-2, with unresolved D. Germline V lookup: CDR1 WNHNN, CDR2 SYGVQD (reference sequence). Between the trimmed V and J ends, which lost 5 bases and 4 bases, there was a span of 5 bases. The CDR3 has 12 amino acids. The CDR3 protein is CASSPSTGELFF. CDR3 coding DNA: TGCGCCAGCAGTCCTAGCACCGGGGAGCTGTTTTTT.

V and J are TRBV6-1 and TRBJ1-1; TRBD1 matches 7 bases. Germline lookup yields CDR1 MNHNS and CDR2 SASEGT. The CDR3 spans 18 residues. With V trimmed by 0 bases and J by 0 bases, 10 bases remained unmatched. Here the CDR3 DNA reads TGTGCCAGCAGTGAAGCGATAAAAAGAGGGGGCATGAACACTGAAGCTTTCTTT. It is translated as CASSEAIKRGGMNTEAFF.

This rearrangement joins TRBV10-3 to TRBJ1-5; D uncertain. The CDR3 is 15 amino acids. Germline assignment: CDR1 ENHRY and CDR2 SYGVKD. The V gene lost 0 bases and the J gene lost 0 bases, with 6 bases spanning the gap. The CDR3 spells CAISESSYSNQPQHF. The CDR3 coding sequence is TGTGCCATCAGTGAGTCGAGCTATAGCAATCAGCCCCAGCATTTT.

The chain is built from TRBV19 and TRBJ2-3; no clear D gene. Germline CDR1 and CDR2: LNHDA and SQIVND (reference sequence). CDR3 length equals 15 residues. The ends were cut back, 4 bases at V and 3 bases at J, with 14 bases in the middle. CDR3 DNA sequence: TGTGCCAGTAGTAACACTCCCACGAGGACAGATACGCAGTATTTT. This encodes CASSNTPTRTDTQYF.

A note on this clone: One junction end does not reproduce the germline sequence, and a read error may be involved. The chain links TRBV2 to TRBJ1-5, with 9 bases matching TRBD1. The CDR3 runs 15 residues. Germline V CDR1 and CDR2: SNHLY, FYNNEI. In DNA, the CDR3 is TGTGCCACCAGTCCCGGGACAGGGCCGGGTCAGCCCCAGCATTTT. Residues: CATSPGTGPGQPQHF.

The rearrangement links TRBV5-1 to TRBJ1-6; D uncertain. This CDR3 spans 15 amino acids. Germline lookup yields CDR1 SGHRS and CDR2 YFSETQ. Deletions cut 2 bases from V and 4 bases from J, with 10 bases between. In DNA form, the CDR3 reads TGCGCCAGCAGCTTCTCGAACAATTATAATTCACCCCTCCACTTT. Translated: CASSFSNNYNSPLHF.

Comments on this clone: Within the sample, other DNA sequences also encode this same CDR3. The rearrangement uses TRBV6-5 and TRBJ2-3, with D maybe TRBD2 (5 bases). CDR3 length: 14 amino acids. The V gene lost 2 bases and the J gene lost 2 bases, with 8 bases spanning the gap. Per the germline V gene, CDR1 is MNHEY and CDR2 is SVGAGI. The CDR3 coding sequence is TGTGCCAGCAGTTACCGAGGGTCCACAGATACGCAGTATTTT. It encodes CASSYRGSTDTQYF.

CDR3 nucleotides: TGTGCCAGCAGCCAAGACGTAAATCAGCCCCAGCATTTT. Amino acids: CASSQDVNQPQHF. This chain links TRBV3-1 (or the pseudogene TRBV3-2) with TRBJ1-5, with D hard to call. This CDR3 contains 13 residues. The germline V gene has CDR1 LGHDT and CDR2 YNNKEL (reference sequence). Trimming took 0 bases from V and 4 from J, leaving 4 bases between them.

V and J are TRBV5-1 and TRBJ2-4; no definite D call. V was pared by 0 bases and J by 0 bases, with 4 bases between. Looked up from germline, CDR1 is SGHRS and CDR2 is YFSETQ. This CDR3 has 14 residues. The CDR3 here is CASSLDIAKNIQYF. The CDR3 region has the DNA TGCGCCAGCAGCTTGGACATAGCCAAAAACATTCAGTACTTC.

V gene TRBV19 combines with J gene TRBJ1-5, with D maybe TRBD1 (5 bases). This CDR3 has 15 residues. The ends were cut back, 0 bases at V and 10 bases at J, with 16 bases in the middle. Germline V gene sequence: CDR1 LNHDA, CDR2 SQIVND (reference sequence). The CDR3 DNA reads TGTGCCAGTAGTATAGATAGGACATCCACGTATCCCCAGCATTTT. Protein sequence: CASSIDRTSTYPQHF.

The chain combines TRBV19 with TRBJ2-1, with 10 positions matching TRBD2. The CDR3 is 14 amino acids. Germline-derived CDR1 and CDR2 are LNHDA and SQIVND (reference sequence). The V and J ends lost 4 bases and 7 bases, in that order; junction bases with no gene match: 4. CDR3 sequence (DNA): TGTGCCAGTAGTAATAGCGGGGGGACGAATGAGCAGTTCTTC. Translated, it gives CASSNSGGTNEQFF.

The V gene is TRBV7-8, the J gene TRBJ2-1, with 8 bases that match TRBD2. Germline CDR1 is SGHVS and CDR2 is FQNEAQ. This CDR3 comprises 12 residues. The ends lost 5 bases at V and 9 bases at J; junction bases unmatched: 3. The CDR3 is CASSPSGSEQFF. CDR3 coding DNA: TGTGCCAGCAGCCCCAGCGGGAGTGAGCAGTTCTTC. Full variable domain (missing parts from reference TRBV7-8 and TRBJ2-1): GAGVSQSPRYKVAKRGQDVALRCDPISGHVSLFWYQQALGQGPEFLTYFQNEAQLDKSGLPSDRFFAERPEGSVSTLKIQRTQQEDSAVYLCASSPSGSEQFFGPGTRLTVL.

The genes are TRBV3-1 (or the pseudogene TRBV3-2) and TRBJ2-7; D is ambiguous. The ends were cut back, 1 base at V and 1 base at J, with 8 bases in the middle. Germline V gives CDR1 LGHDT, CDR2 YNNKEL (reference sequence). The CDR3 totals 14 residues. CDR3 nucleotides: TGTGCCAGCAGCCAAGCTCAGGTTTCCTACGAGCAGTACTTC. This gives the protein CASSQAQVSYEQYF.

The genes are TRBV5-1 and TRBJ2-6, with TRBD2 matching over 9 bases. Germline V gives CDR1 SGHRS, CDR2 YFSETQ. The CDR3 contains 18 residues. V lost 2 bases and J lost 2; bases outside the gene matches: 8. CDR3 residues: CASSLAGGLKTGANVLTF. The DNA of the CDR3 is TGCGCCAGCAGCTTAGCGGGAGGTCTAAAGACTGGGGCCAACGTCCTGACTTTC.

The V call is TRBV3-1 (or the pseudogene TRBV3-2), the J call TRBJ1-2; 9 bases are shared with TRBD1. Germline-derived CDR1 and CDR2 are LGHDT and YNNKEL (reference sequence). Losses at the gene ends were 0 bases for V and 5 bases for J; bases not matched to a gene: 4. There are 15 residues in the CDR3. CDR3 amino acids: CASSQDPGTGYGYTF. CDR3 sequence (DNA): TGTGCCAGCAGCCAAGATCCCGGGACAGGGTATGGCTACACCTTC.

The CDR3 region is CASSVQGQGEDGELFF. The DNA for the CDR3 is TGTGCCAGCAGCGTACAAGGACAGGGCGAGGACGGGGAGCTGTTTTTT. V is TRBV9 and J is TRBJ2-2, with TRBD1 identical over 8 bases. CDR3 length: 16 residues. Trimming removed 1 base from V and 7 bases from J; junction bases left unmatched: 9. From germline, CDR1 is SGDLS and CDR2 YYNGEE.

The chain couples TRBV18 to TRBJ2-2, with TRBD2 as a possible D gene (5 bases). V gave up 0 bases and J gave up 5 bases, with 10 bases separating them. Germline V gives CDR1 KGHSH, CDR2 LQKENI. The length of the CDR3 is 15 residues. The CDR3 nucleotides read TGTGCCAGCTCACCACCCGGCCCGGGGACCGGGGAGCTGTTTTTT. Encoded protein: CASSPPGPGTGELFF.

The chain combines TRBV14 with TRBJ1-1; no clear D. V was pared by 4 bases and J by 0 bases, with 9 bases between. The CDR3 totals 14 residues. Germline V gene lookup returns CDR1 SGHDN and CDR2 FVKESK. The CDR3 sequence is CASSPGLVNTEAFF. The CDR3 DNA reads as TGTGCCAGCAGCCCCGGGTTGGTGAACACTGAAGCTTTCTTT.

DNA of the CDR3: TGTGCCAGCAGCGCCTCTGGTCAGGGTCCGAACACTGAAGCTTTCTTT. Its translation: CASSASGQGPNTEAFF. The V and J genes are TRBV9 and TRBJ1-1; D might be TRBD1 (5 bases). With 3 bases removed from V and 1 base from J, the gap between germline ends came to 16 bases. CDR1 is SGDLS, CDR2 YYNGEE, per germline. The CDR3 has 16 residues. The full variable domain, completed using reference TRBV9 and TRBJ1-1, is DSGVTQTPKHLITATGQRVTLRCSPRSGDLSVYWYQQSLDQGLQFLIQYYNGEERAKGNILERFSAQQFPDLHSELNLSSLELGDSALYFCASSASGQGPNTEAFFGQGTRLTVV.